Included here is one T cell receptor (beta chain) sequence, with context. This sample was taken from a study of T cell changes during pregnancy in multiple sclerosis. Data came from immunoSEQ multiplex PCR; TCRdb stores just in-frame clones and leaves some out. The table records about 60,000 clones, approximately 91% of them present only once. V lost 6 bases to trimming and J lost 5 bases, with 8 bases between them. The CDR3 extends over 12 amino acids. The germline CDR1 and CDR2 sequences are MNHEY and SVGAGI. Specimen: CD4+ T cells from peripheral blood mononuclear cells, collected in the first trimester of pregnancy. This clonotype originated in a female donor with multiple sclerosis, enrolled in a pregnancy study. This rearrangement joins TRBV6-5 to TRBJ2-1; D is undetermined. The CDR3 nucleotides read TGTGCCAGCAGCCGGAGCAACAATGAGCAGTTCTTC. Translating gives CASSRSNNEQFF.